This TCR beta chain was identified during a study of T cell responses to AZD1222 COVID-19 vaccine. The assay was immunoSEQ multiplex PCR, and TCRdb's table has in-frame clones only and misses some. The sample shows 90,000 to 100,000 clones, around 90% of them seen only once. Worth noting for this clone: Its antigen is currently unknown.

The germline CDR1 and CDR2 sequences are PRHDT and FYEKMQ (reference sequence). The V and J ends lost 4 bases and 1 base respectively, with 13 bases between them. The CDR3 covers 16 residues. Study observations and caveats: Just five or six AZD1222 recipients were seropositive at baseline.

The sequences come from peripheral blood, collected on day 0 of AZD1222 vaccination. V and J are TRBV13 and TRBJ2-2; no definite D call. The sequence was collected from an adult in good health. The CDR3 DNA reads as TGTGCCAGCAGCTCCGGACGGAACAAGAACACCGGGGAGCTGTTTTTT. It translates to CASSSGRNKNTGELFF.